This TCR beta chain was documented in a study of blood T cell repertoires in COVID-19. Study information: Sites in the United States, Italy and Spain provided acute and convalescent COVID-19 samples. Nucleic acid was either cDNA or gDNA, and it came from T cells, B-cell-depleted T cells, or PBMCs.

The CDR3 runs 19 residues. The J segment lost 6 bases and the V segment lost 0 bases, leaving 13 bases of the junction unmatched. Germline V gene data show CDR1 as SNHLY and CDR2 as FYNNEI. This clone was counted once. In the authors' workflow: Amplification of reference gene primers provided the estimated nucleated cell counts. This table comes from immunoSEQ multiplex PCR, and its TCRdb copy is limited to in-frame clones, with some not included. V and J calls and clone size are as listed in that table; D and trimming were resolved from the DNA. In the table there are about 300,000 clones, roughly 90% of which are singletons.

What was sequenced was peripheral blood. The chain uses TRBV2 and TRBJ2-2; 10 bases map to TRBD2. The source is a man in his late teens or twenties who had recovered from COVID-19. DNA of the CDR3: TGTGCCAGCAGTGAAGCTTTACTAGCGGGAACAACCGCGCCCGGGGAGCTGTTTTTT. Its translation is CASSEALLAGTTAPGELFF. The whole variable domain, filled in from reference TRBV2 and TRBJ2-2, reads EPEVTQTPSHQVTQMGQEVILRCVPISNHLYFYWYRQILGQKVEFLVSFYNNEISEKSEIFDDQFSVERPDGSNFTLKIRSTKLEDSAMYFCASSEALLAGTTAPGELFFGEGSRLTVL.